Sequencing of this T cell receptor (beta chain) was carried out in a study of blood T cell repertoires in COVID-19. Study-wide background: Specimens from acute and convalescent COVID-19 originated in the United States, Italy and Spain. T cells, B-cell-depleted T cells, or PBMCs supplied cDNA or gDNA.

As processed by the authors: Researchers report that nucleated cell counts were estimated from reference gene primer amplification. Produced via immunoSEQ multiplex PCR; TCRdb's table is partial and in-frame only. V, J and clone size reflect that table, while D and trimming were determined from the DNA. The sample records just under 65,000 clones, 65% to 80% being singletons. V lost 3 bases and J lost 3; bases outside the gene matches: 3. The CDR3 runs 15 residues. The germline gives CDR1 SGHTA, CDR2 FQGTGA. This TCR was sampled from a human donor in a cohort sampled during active COVID-19. Sequencing was done on a sample of peripheral blood. The genes are TRBV7-3 and TRBJ2-3; TRBD2 matches 10 bases. CDR3 amino acids: CASSFSGGSTDTQYF. The CDR3 coding sequence is TGTGCCAGCAGCTTTAGCGGGGGGTCAACAGATACGCAGTATTTT.